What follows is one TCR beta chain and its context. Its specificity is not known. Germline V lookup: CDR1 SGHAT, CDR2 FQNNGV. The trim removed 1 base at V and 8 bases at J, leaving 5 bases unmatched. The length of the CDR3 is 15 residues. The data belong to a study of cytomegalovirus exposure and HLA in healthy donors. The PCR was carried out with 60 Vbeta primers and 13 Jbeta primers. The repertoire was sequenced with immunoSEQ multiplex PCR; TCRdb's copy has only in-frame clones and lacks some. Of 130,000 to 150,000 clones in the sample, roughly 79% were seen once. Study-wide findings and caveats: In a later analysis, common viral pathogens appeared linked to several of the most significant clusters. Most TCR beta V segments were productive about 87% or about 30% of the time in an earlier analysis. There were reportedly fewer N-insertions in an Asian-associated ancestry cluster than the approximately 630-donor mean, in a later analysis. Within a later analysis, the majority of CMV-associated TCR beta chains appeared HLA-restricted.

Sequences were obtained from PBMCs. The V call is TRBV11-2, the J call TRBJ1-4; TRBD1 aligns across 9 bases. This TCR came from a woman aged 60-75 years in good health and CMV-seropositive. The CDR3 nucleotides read TGTGCCAGCAGCTTAGGAGGGACAGGGAGGGAAAAACTGTTTTTT. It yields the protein CASSLGGTGREKLFF.